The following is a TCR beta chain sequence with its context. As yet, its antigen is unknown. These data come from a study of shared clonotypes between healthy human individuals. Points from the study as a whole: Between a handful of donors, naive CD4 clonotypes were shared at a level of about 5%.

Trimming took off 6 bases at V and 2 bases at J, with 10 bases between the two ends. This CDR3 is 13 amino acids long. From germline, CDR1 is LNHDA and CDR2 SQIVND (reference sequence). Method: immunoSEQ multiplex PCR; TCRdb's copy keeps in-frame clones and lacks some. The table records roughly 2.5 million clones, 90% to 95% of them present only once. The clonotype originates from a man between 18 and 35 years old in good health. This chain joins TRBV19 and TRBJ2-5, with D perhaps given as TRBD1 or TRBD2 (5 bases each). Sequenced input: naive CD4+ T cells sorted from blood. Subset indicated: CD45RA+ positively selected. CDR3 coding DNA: TGTGCCAGTAGCGGGACGCAGCAAGAGACCCAGTACTTC. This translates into CASSGTQQETQYF.